Presented here are 7 T cell receptor beta chains from one specimen sequenced in a study of shared clonotypes between healthy human individuals (dated by TCRdb to the early 2020s). Libraries were made using the immunoSEQ multiplex PCR assay. The clones in this table, taken by TCRdb from immuneACCESS, are in-frame only. Not every clone is retained; where verified, under half of the shortfall comes from an unresolved V gene, and the cause of the rest is unknown. A total of approximately 1.9 million clones appear in this sample, 93% of them only once. Jointly, the top ten make up 1.5% to 2% of the sample. CD8 naive samples consisted of CD45RO-negative cells that were positively selected for CCR7, yielding a CD45RA+CCR7+ population without TemRA cells. Sequenced: naive CD8+ T cells from PBMCs. The cell subset or site label, as the study defines it: CD45RA+CCR7+. The receptor set was obtained from a young man in good health. Some clones in this sample may be carry-over from other donors' samples.

The chain has TRBV10-2 and TRBJ1-2, with 9 bases lining up with TRBD1. V shed 7 bases and J 8 bases; nucleotides not matched to a gene: 8. The germline gives CDR1 WSHSY, CDR2 SAAADI. There are 13 residues in the CDR3. The CDR3 reads CASTTGGLRGYTF. In DNA, the CDR3 is TGCGCCAGCACTACAGGGGGCTTGAGAGGCTACACCTTC.

The rearrangement uses TRBV30 and TRBJ2-1, with 7 bases aligning to TRBD1. CDR3 length equals 12 residues. Germline CDR1 is GTSNPN and CDR2 is SVGIG (reference sequence). The junction had 4 bases not matched to a gene; V was cut back by 7 bases and J by 4 bases. CDR3 in amino acids: CASGTAYNEQFF. In DNA, the CDR3 is TGTGCCTCGGGGACAGCTTACAATGAGCAGTTCTTC.

The chain recombines TRBV10-2 with TRBJ2-4; D not certain. The CDR3 is 12 amino acids. The germline V gene encodes CDR1 WSHSY and CDR2 SAAADI. V shed 2 bases and J shed 6 bases, with 5 bases lying between them. In DNA form, the CDR3 reads TGCGCCAGCAGTGAGGGGATAAACATTCAGTACTTC. It codes for CASSEGINIQYF.

Worth noting for this clone: Relative to the germline gene, one junction end is altered; a read error may explain this. In DNA form, the CDR3 reads TGTGCCAGCCGTTTCGCGGGATGGGGTAGGTCCTACAATGAGCAGTTCTTC. Translating gives CASRFAGWGRSYNEQFF. V gene TRBV28 combines with J gene TRBJ2-1; tentative D call: TRBD2 (6 bases). Germline V gene data show CDR1 as MDHEN and CDR2 as SYDVKM. The CDR3 runs 17 residues.

V is TRBV2 and J is TRBJ2-2, with D perhaps matching TRBD1 or TRBD2 (5 bases each). This CDR3 region has 14 residues. Germline CDR1 and CDR2: SNHLY and FYNNEI. V lost 4 bases and J 5 bases, leaving 11 bases between the germline ends. CDR3 coding DNA: TGTGCCAGCAGTGGGATGTGGGGGACCGGGGAGCTGTTTTTT. It encodes CASSGMWGTGELFF.

The gene calls are TRBV14 and TRBJ2-1; TRBD2 agrees at 7 bases. This CDR3 spans 15 amino acids. With 3 bases clipped from V and 0 bases from J, the junction kept 2 bases outside the gene matches. Germline V gives CDR1 SGHDN, CDR2 FVKESK. DNA of the CDR3: TGTGCCAGCAGCCACTGGGACTACTCCTACAATGAGCAGTTCTTC. Translated, it gives CASSHWDYSYNEQFF.

V usage is TRBV11-2 and J usage is TRBJ1-5; D is undetermined. Trimming took 1 base from V and 0 from J, leaving 13 bases between them. The CDR3 covers 17 residues. CDR1 is SGHAT and CDR2 is FQNNGV in the germline V gene. This CDR3 is CASSLGRGQDSNQPQHF. CDR3 bases: TGTGCCAGCAGCTTAGGTCGAGGCCAGGATAGCAATCAGCCCCAGCATTTT.